Presented here are 7 T cell receptor beta chains from one specimen sequenced in a study of shared clonotypes between healthy human individuals. The method was immunoSEQ multiplex PCR; TCRdb's version includes in-frame clones alone and lacks a portion of them. The sample consists of under 1,100,000 clones, around 74% of them appearing once. Sample: memory CD4+ T cells sorted from blood. Subset here: CD45RA-negative fraction. These receptors were collected from a man younger than 35 in good health.

The chain has TRBV10-3 and TRBJ1-4, with D perhaps matching TRBD1 (6 bases). Trimming took 6 bases from V and 8 from J, leaving 16 bases between them. CDR1 ENHRY and CDR2 SYGVKD come from the germline V gene. The CDR3 totals 14 residues. CDR3 sequence (DNA): TGTGCCATCAGGAGAACAGGGATAGGGGAAAAACTGTTTTTT. This codes for CAIRRTGIGEKLFF.

The V gene is TRBV5-5, the J gene TRBJ1-1; D ambiguous. Trimming pared 3 bases from V and 6 bases from J, leaving 18 bases between. Germline V gene sequence: CDR1 SGHKS, CDR2 YYEKEE (reference sequence). The CDR3 length is 15 residues. The CDR3 sequence is CASSSGVTGVSEAFF. The DNA of the CDR3 is TGTGCCAGCAGCTCGGGAGTTACGGGAGTATCTGAAGCTTTCTTT.

About this clone itself: The sample has other DNA sequences that encode this CDR3 too. The chain employs TRBV11-2 and TRBJ2-7; 8 bases align to TRBD1. CDR3 length equals 15 residues. Germline V gene sequence: CDR1 SGHAT, CDR2 FQNNGV. V shed 1 base, J shed 2 bases, and the junction held 4 bases outside the gene matches. CDR3 loop: CASSLGGQGPYEQYF. DNA for the CDR3: TGTGCCAGCAGCTTAGGTGGACAGGGTCCCTACGAGCAGTACTTC.

V and J are TRBV4-2 and TRBJ2-5; TRBD2 matches at 13 bases. Looked up from germline, CDR1 is LGHNA and CDR2 is YNFKEQ. The CDR3 runs 17 residues. Trimming at V came to 4 bases and at J to 5 bases, leaving 10 bases not matched to a gene. The CDR3 is CASSPTTSGGAGETQYF. The DNA of the CDR3 is TGTGCCAGCAGCCCGACCACTAGCGGGGGGGCCGGCGAGACCCAGTACTTC.

V and J are TRBV5-1 and TRBJ2-2; maybe TRBD1 (5 bases). Trimming removed 2 bases from V and 7 bases from J, with 18 bases in between. The germline gives CDR1 SGHRS, CDR2 YFSETQ. This CDR3 region has 16 residues. CDR3 nucleotides: TGCGCCAGCAGCTTTAAGCCCGACAGTTCAGTCGGGGAGCTGTTTTTT. It codes for CASSFKPDSSVGELFF.

The chain links TRBV12-5 to TRBJ2-7; no clear D. Per germline, CDR1 LGHNT and CDR2 FRNRAP. The ends were cut back, 0 bases at V and 5 bases at J, with 14 bases in the middle. The CDR3 has 15 residues. As DNA, the CDR3 is TGTGCTAGTGGTTTGGTATCCGAAGGCCACCACGAGCAGTACTTC. This codes for CASGLVSEGHHEQYF.

The chain joins TRBV28 to TRBJ2-7, with TRBD1 matching over 7 bases. Germline CDR1 is MDHEN and CDR2 is SYDVKM. CDR3 size: 16 residues. V trimming: 9 bases; J trimming: 3 bases; junction bases outside the gene matches: 17. CDR3 sequence (DNA): TGTGCCAGTTGCGGGCAGGGGGTTACAGCCTACTACGAGCAGTACTTC. Its protein is CASCGQGVTAYYEQYF.